A selection of T cell receptor beta chains follows, all from one sample in a study of spatial heterogeneity in lung cancer. TCRdb redid the calling of the 5' RACE reads with MiXCR, one entry per CDR3 protein. The sample has fewer than 20,000 distinct CDR3 sequences; over 8.5% are singletons. Specimen: PBMCs, collected at follow-up. These receptors all stem from a male donor with early-stage non-small cell lung cancer. Both conserved end residues are trimmed from each CDR3.

v_call: TRBV7-2; j_call: TRBJ1-3; cdr3_aa: ASSLGQGRMSGNTIY
v_call: TRBV7-9; j_call: TRBJ2-3; cdr3_aa: ASSLYSAADTQY
v_call: TRBV11-2; j_call: TRBJ2-1; cdr3_aa: ASSSTLGTGGYNEQF
v_call: TRBV11-2; j_call: TRBJ2-5; cdr3_aa: ASSARGARTQETQY
v_call: TRBV4-1; j_call: TRBJ1-1; cdr3_aa: ASSGVGYMANTEAF
v_call: TRBV30; j_call: TRBJ1-2; cdr3_aa: AWSVYLTGFGYT
v_call: TRBV6-4; j_call: TRBJ2-1; cdr3_aa: ASSELAGAGNEQF
v_call: TRBV12-3/TRBV12-4; j_call: TRBJ1-2; cdr3_aa: ASSTRVLYGYT
v_call: TRBV29-1; j_call: TRBJ2-7; cdr3_aa: SVETTGRPYEQY
v_call: TRBV19; j_call: TRBJ1-1; cdr3_aa: ASQLAGQGNTEAF
v_call: TRBV3-1; j_call: TRBJ2-1; cdr3_aa: ASSQMGVEGSSYNEQF
v_call: TRBV19; j_call: TRBJ2-1; cdr3_aa: ASSMLGGMGNEQF
v_call: TRBV14; j_call: TRBJ2-5; cdr3_aa: ASSQHARQETQY
v_call: TRBV7-7; j_call: TRBJ2-1; cdr3_aa: ASSRLSGNNEQF
v_call: TRBV20-1; j_call: TRBJ1-1; cdr3_aa: SASWHMNTEAF
v_call: TRBV13; j_call: TRBJ2-1; cdr3_aa: ASSLTTNNEQF
v_call: TRBV12-3/TRBV12-4; j_call: TRBJ2-7; cdr3_aa: ASSPRDRVYEQY
v_call: TRBV6-5; j_call: TRBJ1-3; cdr3_aa: ASSYGGNSGNTIY
v_call: TRBV29-1; j_call: TRBJ2-2; cdr3_aa: SVTANTGELF
v_call: TRBV27; j_call: TRBJ2-7; cdr3_aa: ASSLRLTYEQY
v_call: TRBV15; j_call: TRBJ2-3; cdr3_aa: ATSRDRADTQY
v_call: TRBV30; j_call: TRBJ2-3; cdr3_aa: AWSKGTSGMKTDTQY
v_call: TRBV15; j_call: TRBJ2-3; cdr3_aa: ATSRDGRTDTQY
v_call: TRBV12-3/TRBV12-4; j_call: TRBJ1-5; cdr3_aa: ASSEASAQPQH
v_call: TRBV14; j_call: TRBJ2-6; cdr3_aa: ASGLSGANVLT
v_call: TRBV6-1; j_call: TRBJ1-1; cdr3_aa: ASGRGATEAF
v_call: TRBV28; j_call: TRBJ2-5; cdr3_aa: ASSLKGARETQY
v_call: TRBV5-6; j_call: TRBJ2-7; cdr3_aa: ASSPRGSSYEQY
v_call: TRBV11-2; j_call: TRBJ1-6; cdr3_aa: ASSLVRGNSPLH
v_call: TRBV7-9; j_call: TRBJ2-7; cdr3_aa: ASSSRDVNIYEQY
v_call: TRBV5-5; j_call: TRBJ2-1; cdr3_aa: ASSTAGGDEQF